A selection of T cell receptor beta chains follows, all from one sample in a study of OX40 agonist ivuxolimab in advanced cancers. Profiled with immunoSEQ multiplex PCR; TCRdb holds only in-frame clones, not every one. The sample carries roughly 26,000 clones, around 90% recorded once. The sequencing here drew on CD4+ or CD8+ T cells sorted from blood, taken in a trial of the OX40 agonist ivuxolimab. These receptors were taken from an adult with an advanced solid tumor such as melanoma, head and neck, liver or kidney cancer. Both conserved end residues are part of each CDR3. A D gene is named only where the DNA matches it firmly. Clone sizes are given selectively: once, few, many, or a class where the clone is expanded.

J gene: TRBJ2-3; V gene: TRBV19; D gene: TRBD2; clone size: NA; CDR3 length: 17; CDR3 protein: CASSWTSGGPLTDTQYF; CDR3 DNA: TGTGCCAGTAGTTGGACTAGCGGGGGCCCTTTAACAGATACGCAGTATTTT
J gene: TRBJ1-5; V gene: TRBV2; D gene: NA; clone size: NA; CDR3 length: 15; CDR3 protein: CASTVRGQGGQPQHF; CDR3 DNA: TGTGCCAGCACGGTCAGGGGCCAAGGCGGCCAGCCCCAGCATTTT
J gene: TRBJ2-5; V gene: TRBV9; D gene: NA; clone size: once; CDR3 length: 14; CDR3 protein: CASSVAGVQETQYF; CDR3 DNA: TGTGCCAGCAGCGTAGCGGGGGTCCAAGAGACCCAGTACTTC
J gene: TRBJ2-1; V gene: TRBV28; D gene: TRBD2; clone size: once; CDR3 length: 15; CDR3 protein: CASSSLAGGRDEQFF; CDR3 DNA: TGTGCCAGCAGTTCCCTAGCGGGAGGGCGGGATGAGCAGTTCTTC
J gene: TRBJ1-3; V gene: TRBV19; D gene: NA; clone size: NA; CDR3 length: 17; CDR3 protein: CASSDLGWDGSGNTIYF; CDR3 DNA: TGTGCCAGTAGTGATTTGGGCTGGGACGGCTCTGGAAACACCATATATTTT
J gene: TRBJ2-7; V gene: TRBV15; D gene: NA; clone size: NA; CDR3 length: 19; CDR3 protein: CATSSDNYLLGGGIHEQYF; CDR3 DNA: TGTGCCACCAGCAGCGACAACTACCTGCTAGGGGGCGGGATCCACGAGCAGTACTTC
J gene: TRBJ1-2; V gene: TRBV5-8; D gene: NA; clone size: NA; CDR3 length: 13; CDR3 protein: CASSKGLDYGYTF; CDR3 DNA: TGTGCCAGCAGCAAGGGACTTGACTATGGCTACACCTTC
J gene: TRBJ2-7; V gene: TRBV11-2; D gene: NA; clone size: NA; CDR3 length: 13; CDR3 protein: CASSAQPGYEQYF; CDR3 DNA: TGTGCCAGCAGCGCCCAACCAGGGTACGAGCAGTACTTC
J gene: TRBJ2-5; V gene: TRBV7-9; D gene: NA; clone size: NA; CDR3 length: 15; CDR3 protein: CASSLRIGDQETQYF; CDR3 DNA: TGTGCCAGCAGCCTCCGGATTGGGGATCAAGAGACCCAGTACTTC
J gene: TRBJ1-1; V gene: TRBV5-6; D gene: TRBD1; clone size: once; CDR3 length: 14; CDR3 protein: CASSLGRGDTEAFF; CDR3 DNA: TGTGCCAGCAGCTTGGGCAGGGGGGACACTGAAGCTTTCTTT
J gene: TRBJ2-7; V gene: TRBV27; D gene: TRBD2; clone size: NA; CDR3 length: 13; CDR3 protein: CASSSGLAYEQYF; CDR3 DNA: TGTGCCAGCAGTTCAGGACTAGCATACGAGCAGTACTTC
J gene: TRBJ1-1; V gene: TRBV12-5; D gene: NA; clone size: NA; CDR3 length: 13; CDR3 protein: CASGRVPGTEAFF; CDR3 DNA: TGTGCTAGTGGCCGGGTCCCAGGCACTGAAGCTTTCTTT
J gene: TRBJ1-4; V gene: TRBV7-8; D gene: TRBD1; clone size: NA; CDR3 length: 14; CDR3 protein: CASSSRDREAKLFF; CDR3 DNA: TGTGCCAGCAGCTCCCGGGACAGGGAGGCGAAACTGTTTTTT
J gene: TRBJ1-4; V gene: TRBV6-6; D gene: NA; clone size: NA; CDR3 length: 16; CDR3 protein: CASSSSEAATNEKLFF; CDR3 DNA: TGTGCCAGCAGTTCATCAGAAGCGGCAACTAATGAAAAACTGTTTTTT
J gene: TRBJ2-4; V gene: TRBV19; D gene: NA; clone size: NA; CDR3 length: 12; CDR3 protein: CASMGEYSIQYF; CDR3 DNA: TGTGCCAGTATGGGGGAATACTCCATTCAGTACTTC
J gene: TRBJ2-1; V gene: TRBV10-2; D gene: TRBD2; clone size: once; CDR3 length: 13; CDR3 protein: CASSDILAAEQFF; CDR3 DNA: TGCGCCAGCAGTGACATACTAGCGGCCGAGCAGTTCTTC
J gene: TRBJ2-7; V gene: TRBV27; D gene: NA; clone size: once; CDR3 length: 15; CDR3 protein: CASSLYPVSSYEQYF; CDR3 DNA: TGTGCCAGCAGTTTATATCCGGTGTCCTCCTACGAGCAGTACTTC
J gene: TRBJ2-7; V gene: TRBV28; D gene: NA; clone size: NA; CDR3 length: 12; CDR3 protein: CASSSANDEQYF; CDR3 DNA: TGTGCCAGCAGCTCGGCGAACGACGAGCAGTACTTC
J gene: TRBJ2-1; V gene: TRBV13; D gene: NA; clone size: NA; CDR3 length: 14; CDR3 protein: CASSSWDGNNEQFF; CDR3 DNA: TGTGCCAGCAGCTCCTGGGACGGAAACAATGAGCAGTTCTTC
J gene: TRBJ2-1; V gene: TRBV2; D gene: NA; clone size: NA; CDR3 length: 13; CDR3 protein: CASSELGGRAQFF; CDR3 DNA: TGTGCCAGCAGTGAGCTCGGGGGAAGGGCGCAGTTCTTC
J gene: TRBJ2-2; V gene: TRBV5-1; D gene: NA; clone size: once; CDR3 length: 17; CDR3 protein: CASSLQGQDTFTGELFF; CDR3 DNA: TGCGCCAGCAGCTTGCAAGGGCAGGATACTTTCACCGGGGAGCTGTTTTTT
J gene: TRBJ2-7; V gene: TRBV5-6; D gene: TRBD1; clone size: NA; CDR3 length: 13; CDR3 protein: CASSRGQIYEQYF; CDR3 DNA: TGTGCCAGCAGCCGGGGACAGATCTACGAGCAGTACTTC
J gene: TRBJ1-1; V gene: TRBV6-6; D gene: NA; clone size: NA; CDR3 length: 14; CDR3 protein: CASSYPVDNTEAFF; CDR3 DNA: TGTGCCAGCAGTTACCCCGTAGACAACACTGAAGCTTTCTTT
J gene: TRBJ1-2; V gene: TRBV19; D gene: TRBD1; clone size: NA; CDR3 length: 14; CDR3 protein: CASSVWTGDVGYTF; CDR3 DNA: TGTGCCAGTAGTGTATGGACAGGGGACGTAGGCTACACCTTC
J gene: TRBJ2-7; V gene: TRBV28; D gene: TRBD2; clone size: NA; CDR3 length: 13; CDR3 protein: CASSSGLANEQYF; CDR3 DNA: TGTGCCAGCAGCTCTGGACTAGCGAACGAGCAGTACTTC
J gene: TRBJ2-1; V gene: TRBV27; D gene: NA; clone size: NA; CDR3 length: 16; CDR3 protein: CASSPETGQLYNEQFF; CDR3 DNA: TGTGCCAGCAGTCCAGAGACAGGTCAATTATACAATGAGCAGTTCTTC
J gene: TRBJ2-1; V gene: TRBV9; D gene: TRBD1; clone size: few; CDR3 length: 13; CDR3 protein: CASSPPQGDEQFF; CDR3 DNA: TGTGCCAGCAGCCCCCCTCAGGGGGATGAGCAGTTCTTC
J gene: TRBJ1-1; V gene: TRBV5-1; D gene: NA; clone size: NA; CDR3 length: 13; CDR3 protein: CASSYGTNTEAFF; CDR3 DNA: TGCGCCAGCAGCTACGGGACGAACACTGAAGCTTTCTTT
J gene: TRBJ2-5; V gene: TRBV6-5; D gene: NA; clone size: once; CDR3 length: 14; CDR3 protein: CASRPAVSVETQYF; CDR3 DNA: TGTGCCAGCAGGCCGGCCGTGTCTGTGGAGACCCAGTACTTC
J gene: TRBJ1-5; V gene: TRBV5-8; D gene: NA; clone size: NA; CDR3 length: 19; CDR3 protein: CASSFKTLRGGGTNRPQHF; CDR3 DNA: TGTGCCAGCAGCTTTAAGACCCTTAGGGGTGGGGGGACCAATCGGCCCCAGCATTTT
J gene: TRBJ1-2; V gene: TRBV11-2; D gene: NA; clone size: NA; CDR3 length: 14; CDR3 protein: CASSLEGTNYGYTF; CDR3 DNA: TGTGCCAGCAGCTTAGAGGGTACTAACTATGGCTACACCTTC
J gene: TRBJ2-7; V gene: TRBV2; D gene: TRBD1; clone size: NA; CDR3 length: 13; CDR3 protein: CASSKTGGNEQYF; CDR3 DNA: TGTGCCAGCAGTAAGACAGGGGGGAACGAGCAGTACTTC
J gene: TRBJ2-7; V gene: TRBV27; D gene: TRBD2; clone size: NA; CDR3 length: 16; CDR3 protein: CASSLLSSGLSYEQYF; CDR3 DNA: TGTGCCAGCAGTCTCCTGTCTAGCGGTCTCTCCTACGAGCAGTACTTC
J gene: TRBJ2-7; V gene: TRBV27; D gene: TRBD2; clone size: NA; CDR3 length: 18; CDR3 protein: CASSLIGSSGPGWYEQYF; CDR3 DNA: TGTGCCAGCAGTTTGATTGGGTCTAGCGGGCCAGGATGGTACGAGCAGTACTTC
J gene: TRBJ1-5; V gene: TRBV6-5; D gene: NA; clone size: NA; CDR3 length: 13; CDR3 protein: CASSYSWDQPQHF; CDR3 DNA: TGTGCCAGCAGTTACTCGTGGGATCAGCCCCAGCATTTT
J gene: TRBJ2-5; V gene: TRBV5-6; D gene: TRBD1; clone size: NA; CDR3 length: 12; CDR3 protein: CASSSTGETQYF; CDR3 DNA: TGTGCCAGCAGCTCGACAGGGGAGACCCAGTACTTC
J gene: TRBJ2-7; V gene: TRBV21-1; D gene: NA; clone size: NA; CDR3 length: 15; CDR3 protein: CASSTLPGHTYEQYF; CDR3 DNA: TGTGCCAGCAGCACGCTACCTGGACACACCTACGAGCAGTACTTC
J gene: TRBJ1-1; V gene: TRBV11-2; D gene: NA; clone size: NA; CDR3 length: 12; CDR3 protein: CASSLGGGEAFF; CDR3 DNA: TGTGCCAGCAGCTTAGGAGGAGGTGAAGCTTTCTTT
J gene: TRBJ1-1; V gene: TRBV4-3; D gene: TRBD1; clone size: NA; CDR3 length: 12; CDR3 protein: CASSLRTGEAFF; CDR3 DNA: TGCGCCAGCAGCCTCAGGACAGGCGAAGCTTTCTTT
J gene: TRBJ2-7; V gene: TRBV27; D gene: TRBD1; clone size: NA; CDR3 length: 14; CDR3 protein: CASSLSTGDYEQYF; CDR3 DNA: TGTGCCAGCAGTTTATCGACAGGGGACTACGAGCAGTACTTC
J gene: TRBJ2-3; V gene: TRBV2; D gene: TRBD1; clone size: NA; CDR3 length: 15; CDR3 protein: CAARRHGQGFTTQYF; CDR3 DNA: TGTGCCGCGAGGAGGCACGGACAGGGTTTTACGACGCAGTATTTT
J gene: TRBJ2-1; V gene: TRBV6-5; D gene: TRBD2; clone size: NA; CDR3 length: 13; CDR3 protein: CASSPSGRSEQFF; CDR3 DNA: TGTGCCAGCAGCCCAAGCGGGAGGAGTGAGCAGTTCTTC
J gene: TRBJ2-3; V gene: TRBV28; D gene: NA; clone size: NA; CDR3 length: 19; CDR3 protein: CASSFPGRGTGSVRDTQYF; CDR3 DNA: TGTGCCAGCAGTTTTCCCGGAAGGGGCACTGGATCCGTTAGGGATACGCAGTATTTT
J gene: TRBJ2-1; V gene: TRBV9; D gene: NA; clone size: NA; CDR3 length: 15; CDR3 protein: CASSWSETSYNEQFF; CDR3 DNA: TGTGCCAGCAGCTGGTCGGAGACCTCCTACAATGAGCAGTTCTTC
J gene: TRBJ2-1; V gene: TRBV5-6; D gene: TRBD2; clone size: NA; CDR3 length: 16; CDR3 protein: CASSPGGLAGRNEQFF; CDR3 DNA: TGTGCCAGCAGCCCGGGGGGGCTAGCGGGAAGAAATGAGCAGTTCTTC
J gene: TRBJ2-4; V gene: TRBV7-9; D gene: NA; clone size: NA; CDR3 length: 17; CDR3 protein: CASSLYEGTLAKNIQYF; CDR3 DNA: TGTGCCAGCAGCTTATATGAGGGAACCTTAGCCAAAAACATTCAGTACTTC
J gene: TRBJ1-1; V gene: TRBV6-5; D gene: NA; clone size: NA; CDR3 length: 13; CDR3 protein: CASRDVRNTEAFF; CDR3 DNA: TGTGCCAGCCGGGACGTCAGGAACACTGAAGCTTTCTTT
J gene: TRBJ2-2; V gene: TRBV5-6; D gene: NA; clone size: NA; CDR3 length: 13; CDR3 protein: CASSPSEPGELFF; CDR3 DNA: TGTGCCAGCAGCCCCAGCGAGCCCGGGGAGCTGTTTTTT
J gene: TRBJ1-2; V gene: TRBV7-9; D gene: NA; clone size: once; CDR3 length: 14; CDR3 protein: CASSLEGQGDGYTF; CDR3 DNA: TGTGCCAGCAGCTTAGAGGGGCAAGGAGATGGCTACACCTTC
J gene: TRBJ2-5; V gene: TRBV6-5; D gene: NA; clone size: NA; CDR3 length: 15; CDR3 protein: CASSYSGTSQETQYF; CDR3 DNA: TGTGCCAGCAGTTACTCTGGCACTTCACAAGAGACCCAGTACTTC